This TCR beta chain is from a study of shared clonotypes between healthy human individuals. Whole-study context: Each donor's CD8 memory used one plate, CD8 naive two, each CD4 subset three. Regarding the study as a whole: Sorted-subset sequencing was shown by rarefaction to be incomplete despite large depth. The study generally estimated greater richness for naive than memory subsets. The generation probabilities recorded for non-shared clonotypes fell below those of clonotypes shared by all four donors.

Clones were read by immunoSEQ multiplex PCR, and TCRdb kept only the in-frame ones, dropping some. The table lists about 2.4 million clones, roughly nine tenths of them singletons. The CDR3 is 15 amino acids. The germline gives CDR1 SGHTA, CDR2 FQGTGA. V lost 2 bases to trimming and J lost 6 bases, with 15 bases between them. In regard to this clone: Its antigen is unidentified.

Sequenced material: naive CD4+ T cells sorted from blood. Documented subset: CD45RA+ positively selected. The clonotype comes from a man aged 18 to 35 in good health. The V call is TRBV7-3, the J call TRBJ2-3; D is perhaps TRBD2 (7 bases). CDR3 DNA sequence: TGTGCCAGCAGCTTATCCGGCGGGGGCGCCGATACGCAGTATTTT. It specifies CASSLSGGGADTQYF.